This TCR beta chain was retrieved from a study of T-cell reconstitution after alpha-beta-depleted transplantation in children. Trimming removed 8 bases from V and 4 bases from J, with 17 bases in between. Germline loops: CDR1 MDHEN, CDR2 SYDVKM. The CDR3 contains 14 residues. This clonotype has more than one count but fewer than ten. What it recognizes is unknown. Unique molecular identifiers featured in how the TCRbeta library was prepared. TCRdb called the PCR reads again in MiXCR, with one record for every CDR3 protein. The repertoire holds around 78,000 distinct CDR3 sequences, roughly 15% seen once, with about 26% in the top ten. Study-wide results and limits: Newly produced T cells mostly accounted for T-cell counts and diversity one year post-transplant. Several hundred expanded graft clones reportedly gave rise to the alpha-beta T cells present about two months after transplant. Some patients' high day-60 TCRbeta diversity was traced to surviving recipient T cells and thymic progenitors.

This receptor was obtained from a male patient aged 2-9 years who had a stem cell transplant for acute lymphoblastic leukemia, so the T cells may come from the graft donor. The sample in question was PBMCs, mostly from graft donor cells, obtained 180 days after TCRalphabeta/CD19-depleted stem cell transplant. The rearrangement links TRBV28 to TRBJ1-2; D not resolved. CDR3: CASGRAASAYGYTF. CDR3 coding DNA: TGTGCCAGCGGTCGAGCGGCCTCCGCCTATGGCTACACCTTC.